Sequencing of this T cell receptor beta chain was carried out in a study of T cells in Graves' hyperthyroidism and ophthalmopathy. The germline V gene has CDR1 MNHNS and CDR2 SASEGT. This CDR3 is built from 15 residues. The definition of stable Graves' hyperthyroidism was no ophthalmopathy progression within 18 months. Template material for amplifying TCR beta CDR3 regions consisted of RNA transcripts. When the TCR CDR3 underwent first-round RT-PCR, the HTBI primer set was used. MiXCR was run by TCRdb on the multiplex PCR reads, yielding one entry per CDR3 protein. The data contain a few hundred thousand distinct CDR3 sequences, more than 45% of them seen just once; the ten biggest clones take up more than 7.5%.

The receptor comes from a young woman with Graves' hyperthyroidism. V usage is TRBV6-1 and J usage is TRBJ2-7, with 7 bases that match TRBD2. The DNA end favors TRBJ2-1, so the J call may be wrong. The sequencing input was peripheral blood or thyroid tissue (not recorded which). The CDR3 region has the DNA TGTGCCAGCCTCAGTACGCGGGAGAACTACAATGAGCAGTTCTTC. Translating gives CASLSTRENYNEQFF.